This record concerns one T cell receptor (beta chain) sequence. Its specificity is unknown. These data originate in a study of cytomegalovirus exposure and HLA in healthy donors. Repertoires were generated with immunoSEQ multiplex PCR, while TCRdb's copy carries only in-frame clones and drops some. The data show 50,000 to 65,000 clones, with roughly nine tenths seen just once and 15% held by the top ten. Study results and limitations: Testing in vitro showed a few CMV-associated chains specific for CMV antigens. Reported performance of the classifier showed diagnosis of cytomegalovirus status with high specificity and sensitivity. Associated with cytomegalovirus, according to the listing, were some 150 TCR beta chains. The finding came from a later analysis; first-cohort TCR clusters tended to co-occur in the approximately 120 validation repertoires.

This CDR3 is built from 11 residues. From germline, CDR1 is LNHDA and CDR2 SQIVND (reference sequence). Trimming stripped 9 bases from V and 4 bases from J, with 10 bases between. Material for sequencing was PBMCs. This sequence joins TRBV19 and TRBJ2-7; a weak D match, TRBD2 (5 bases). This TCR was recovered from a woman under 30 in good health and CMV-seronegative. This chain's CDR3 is CASRGIYEQYF. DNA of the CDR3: TGTGCCAGCCGAGGGATTTACGAGCAGTACTTC.